This T cell receptor (beta chain) was sequenced in a study of T cells in Graves' hyperthyroidism and ophthalmopathy. Germline loops: CDR1 SEHNR, CDR2 FQNEAQ (reference sequence). This CDR3 spans 12 amino acids. V shed 1 base and J shed 11 bases, with 9 bases lying between them. Investigators excluded patients with uncontrolled infection, other autoimmune disease, pregnancy or lactation. Authors of the study amplified TCR beta CDR3 regions from RNA transcripts. HTBI primers were employed in a first-round RT-PCR of the TCR CDR3. In TCRdb, the multiplex PCR reads were re-called with MiXCR into one record per CDR3 protein. The sample contains approximately 360,000 distinct CDR3 sequences, around a sixth of which appear only once. On this clonotype itself: Its antigen is as yet unknown.

Overall study results and limits: From stable hyperthyroidism, ophthalmopathy was separated by a 13 V-J model. The model identified upcoming ophthalmopathy a median around 6 months ahead of onset.

The sequence was collected from a woman under 30 with Graves' hyperthyroidism that later progressed to Graves' ophthalmopathy. Sequencing input: blood. This chain uses TRBV7-9 with TRBJ2-1; D unresolved. The CDR3 DNA is TGTGCCAGCAGCTTAGACCAGGCCAAGCAGTTCTTC. It codes for CASSLDQAKQFF.